These T cell receptor beta chains were read from a single sample in a study of cytomegalovirus exposure and HLA in healthy donors. Profiled with immunoSEQ multiplex PCR; TCRdb holds only in-frame clones, not every one. The data show 60,000 to 70,000 clones, with 65% to 70% seen just once and roughly 11% held by the top ten. The specimen sequenced was PBMCs. The receptors stem from a woman aged 25-40 years in good health and CMV-seronegative. Both conserved end residues are trimmed from each CDR3.

V: TRBV9; CDR3: ASSVGGGNQPQH
V: TRBV4-2; CDR3: ASSIPGTTNEKLF
V: TRBV6-5; CDR3: ASSYRGKVYGYT
V: TRBV4-3; CDR3: ASSQEGLLNTEAF
V: TRBV6-5; CDR3: ASSYRTGGNEQY
V: TRBV7-3; CDR3: ASSLTQGPHEQY
V: TRBV7-8; CDR3: ASSLERRSEAF
V: TRBV6-4; CDR3: ASSPGREAHTGELF
V: TRBV9; CDR3: ASSVGMLAQETQY
V: TRBV30; CDR3: ASKRGVNTGELF
V: TRBV4-2; CDR3: ASSQGKFWDTKYNSPLH
V: TRBV10-3; CDR3: AISDRTSGNYNEQF
V: TRBV5-1; CDR3: ASSPGGYLGSEQF
V: TRBV18; CDR3: ASSPLPGDTEAF
V: TRBV27; CDR3: ASSVAGLVNEQY
V: TRBV2; CDR3: ASSDALQGPLYGYT
V: TRBV30; CDR3: AWSVKGPGGYT
V: TRBV30; CDR3: AWKRGPALYNEQF
V: TRBV19; CDR3: ASSMDRGTYEQY
V: TRBV14; CDR3: ASSQVWPRNTEAF
V: TRBV5-1; CDR3: ASSLTPGVPGGPLYEQY
V: TRBV7-9; CDR3: ASSRLKSTGSSGNTIY
V: TRBV5-1; CDR3: ASRYTGDSTEAF
V: TRBV7-6; CDR3: ASSSQGNTEAF
V: TRBV30; CDR3: AWSVQIPGQGSSYEQY
V: TRBV25-1; CDR3: ASSVPGQMNTEAF
V: TRBV6-5; CDR3: ASNEGGNGYEQY
V: TRBV5-5; CDR3: ASSLFQGTTNEKLF
V: TRBV5-1; CDR3: ASSLDSYGYT
V: TRBV2; CDR3: AIVESYEQY
V: TRBV29-1; CDR3: SVDSSSGGNTQY
V: TRBV6-1; CDR3: ASREIGTAALSPLH
V: TRBV5-1; CDR3: ASSLSSNQPQH
V: TRBV14; CDR3: ASSHFGTSGGTRGDTQY
V: TRBV7-3; CDR3: ASHGQGINAF
V: TRBV4-2; CDR3: ASSHPGGILSDEQY
V: TRBV15; CDR3: ATSRSQDSRPYEQY
V: TRBV2; CDR3: ASSQNPTGLYGYT
V: TRBV4-1; CDR3: ASSLSGGARADTQY
V: TRBV27; CDR3: ASSTGLETQY
V: TRBV11-2; CDR3: ASNGGTNTEAF
V: TRBV7-9; CDR3: ASNLPPALTNTGELF
V: TRBV2; CDR3: ASSKVRGWETQY
V: TRBV13; CDR3: ASSTTGGETQY
V: TRBV5-1; CDR3: ASSLAGGYTEAF
V: TRBV7-2; CDR3: ASRGAGTGELF
V: TRBV29-1; CDR3: SVVPVEHYGYT
V: TRBV4-1; CDR3: ASSDTGQVGEQY
V: TRBV4-3; CDR3: ASSPGGQGNYEQY
V: TRBV10-1; CDR3: ASSDRSDSLYNEQF
V: TRBV6-4; CDR3: ASSSRSGDGTDTQY